Presented here are 28 T cell receptor beta chains from one specimen sequenced in a study of shared clonotypes between healthy human individuals. Clones were read by immunoSEQ multiplex PCR, and TCRdb kept only the in-frame ones, dropping some. The sample lists some 510,000 clones, around 79% occurring once. The specimen sequenced was PBMCs. The receptors derive from a woman aged 40 to 50 in good health. Some clones in this sample may be carry-over from other donors' samples.

The V and J genes are TRBV5-1 and TRBJ1-1, with 8 bases aligning to TRBD1. The CDR3 has 16 residues. CDR1 and CDR2 from the germline V gene are SGHRS and YFSETQ. The junction had 16 bases not matched to a gene; V was cut back by 8 bases and J by 4 bases. The CDR3 nucleotides read TGCGCCAGTCAGACAGGGGATCAGGTAGGATTCACTGAAGCTTTCTTT. Encoded protein: CASQTGDQVGFTEAFF.

This chain connects TRBV2 to TRBJ1-5; the D is unclear. This CDR3 is built from 13 residues. Germline CDR1 reads SNHLY; CDR2 reads FYNNEI. With 1 base removed from V and 1 base from J, the gap between germline ends came to 2 bases. The CDR3, as DNA: TGTGCCAGCAGTGAAGGCAGCAATCAGCCCCAGCATTTT. It codes for CASSEGSNQPQHF.

This rearrangement joins TRBV19 to TRBJ2-1; TRBD2 is a possible D gene (7 bases). Germline CDR1 and CDR2: LNHDA and SQIVND (reference sequence). V gave up 5 bases and J gave up 5 bases, with 13 bases separating them. The CDR3 spans 14 residues. The CDR3 is CASSPGGPHNEQFF. The CDR3 DNA reads as TGTGCCAGTAGTCCCGGGGGGCCCCACAATGAGCAGTTCTTC.

This chain links TRBV29-1 with TRBJ2-7, with TRBD1 matching 8 bases. Germline CDR1 reads SQVTM; CDR2 reads ANQGSEA. The CDR3 spans 13 residues. The V segment lost 7 bases and the J segment 4 bases; nucleotides outside the gene matches: 9. The CDR3 coding sequence is TGCAGCGCCGTAACAGGGGGTTCGTACGAGCAGTACTTC. Protein product: CSAVTGGSYEQYF.

The V and J genes are TRBV5-5 and TRBJ2-3, with 7 nucleotides matching TRBD2. The germline V gene has CDR1 SGHKS and CDR2 YYEKEE (reference sequence). The V and J ends lost 0 bases and 6 bases, in that order; junction bases with no gene match: 4. This CDR3 region has 14 residues. The CDR3 DNA reads TGTGCCAGCAGCTTGGTCGGGGGAGGGGATACGCAGTATTTT. Protein sequence: CASSLVGGGDTQYF.

DNA of the CDR3: TGTGCCAGTAGTATCCGGACTAGCGGGAGTTGGGAGCAGTTCTTC. Its protein product is CASSIRTSGSWEQFF. The chain uses TRBV19 and TRBJ2-1, with 13 bases aligning to TRBD2. Germline lookup yields CDR1 LNHDA and CDR2 SQIVND (reference sequence). The CDR3 runs to 15 residues. The ends lost 3 bases at V and 10 bases at J; junction bases unmatched: 6.

Worth noting for this clone: One base away lies a much larger clone, so this may be a sequencing read error. The CDR3 protein is CASSQLAGNYNEQFF. The CDR3 nucleotides are TGTGCCAGCAGCCAACTAGCGGGAAACTACAATGAGCAGTTCTTC. The chain is built from TRBV9 and TRBJ2-1; 10 bases map to TRBD2. The junction had 4 bases not matched to a gene; V was cut back by 4 bases and J by 3 bases. The CDR3 contains 15 residues. Per germline, CDR1 SGDLS and CDR2 YYNGEE. Full variable domain (remainder filled in from reference TRBV9 and TRBJ2-1): DSGVTQTPKHLITATGQRVTLRCSPRSGDLSVYWYQQSLDQGLQFLIQYYNGEERAKGNILERFSAQQFPDLHSELNLSSLELGDSALYFCASSQLAGNYNEQFFGPGTRLTVL.

This chain joins TRBV4-1 and TRBJ2-3; TRBD2 matches at 9 bases. Germline V CDR1 and CDR2: MGHRA, YSYEKL. V lost 0 bases, J lost 5 bases, and 12 bases stayed unmatched. CDR3 length: 18 residues. The DNA of the CDR3 is TGCGCCAGCAGCCAAGATTACACGGCGGGAGGGCCACGAGATACGCAGTATTTT. Its translation: CASSQDYTAGGPRDTQYF.

This clone has a count of ten or more. V gene TRBV28 combines with J gene TRBJ2-5; D possibly matches TRBD1 or TRBD2 (5 bases each). Germline assignment: CDR1 MDHEN and CDR2 SYDVKM. The CDR3 contains 14 residues. With 7 bases removed from V and 2 bases from J, the gap between germline ends came to 14 bases. CDR3 amino acids: CASKRRPGQETQYF. For the CDR3, the DNA is TGTGCCAGCAAGAGGAGGCCAGGGCAAGAGACCCAGTACTTC.

The V and J genes are TRBV7-8 and TRBJ2-7, with TRBD1 identical over 7 bases. CDR3 length: 16 amino acids. CDR1 and CDR2 (germline): SGHVS, FQNEAQ. V shed 4 bases and J 0 bases; nucleotides not matched to a gene: 9. CDR3 sequence (DNA): TGTGCCAGCAGCTCCCGAAGGGACAGCGGCTCCTACGAGCAGTACTTC. This sequence encodes CASSSRRDSGSYEQYF.

The rearrangement links TRBV18 to TRBJ2-3; D gene unclear. The CDR3 contains 12 residues. From germline, CDR1 is KGHSH and CDR2 LQKENI. V lost 7 bases and J lost 5, with 10 bases in between. CDR3: CASWPAGDTQYF. Written as DNA, the CDR3 is TGTGCCAGCTGGCCTGCTGGAGATACGCAGTATTTT.

As regards this clone: In the same sample, other DNA sequences code for this CDR3. V and J are TRBV6-1 and TRBJ2-1; D call uncertain. V lost 0 bases and J lost 4, with 4 bases in between. The length of the CDR3 is 13 residues. Per germline, CDR1 MNHNS and CDR2 SASEGT. The chain's CDR3 is CASSEASYNEQFF. The CDR3 coding sequence is TGTGCCAGCAGTGAAGCCAGTTACAATGAGCAGTTCTTC.

V gene TRBV7-2 combines with J gene TRBJ2-2, with D unresolved. This CDR3 region has 13 residues. Germline values: CDR1 SGHTA, CDR2 FQGNSA. Trimming stripped 3 bases from V and 4 bases from J, with 6 bases between. Here the CDR3 reads CASSFPSTGELFF. CDR3 coding DNA: TGTGCCAGCAGCTTCCCCAGCACCGGGGAGCTGTTTTTT.

The rearrangement links TRBV2 to TRBJ1-6; no definite D call. This CDR3 has 17 amino acids. Trimming stripped 7 bases from V and 4 bases from J, with 20 bases between. Looked up from germline, CDR1 is SNHLY and CDR2 is FYNNEI. CDR3 loop: CASTSGNLGTYNSPLHF. CDR3 bases: TGTGCCAGCACGAGCGGGAACTTGGGCACTTATAATTCACCCCTCCACTTT.

V is TRBV29-1 and J is TRBJ2-7; 9 positions match TRBD1. CDR1 is SQVTM, CDR2 ANQGSEA, per germline. V was pared by 4 bases and J by 0 bases, with 4 bases of the junction left unmatched. The CDR3 runs 14 residues. The CDR3 region is CSVGGQGRSYEQYF. CDR3 sequence (DNA): TGCAGCGTTGGGGGACAGGGCCGCTCCTACGAGCAGTACTTC.

The chain employs TRBV5-6 and TRBJ2-2, with D unresolved. The germline V gene has CDR1 SGHDT and CDR2 YYEEEE. CDR3 length: 13 amino acids. V lost 4 bases, J lost 4 bases, and 8 bases lay in between. Here the CDR3 DNA reads TGTGCCAGCAGCCTATTTAGCACCGGGGAGCTGTTTTTT. Residues: CASSLFSTGELFF.

This clone was counted a single time. The J gene is TRBJ2-7, the V gene TRBV9; TRBD2 agrees at 7 bases. The junction had 5 bases not matched to a gene; V was cut back by 0 bases and J by 2 bases. This CDR3 has 15 amino acids. Germline-derived CDR1 and CDR2 are SGDLS and YYNGEE. The CDR3 DNA is TGTGCCAGCAGCGTAGGGGGGGGTTTCCCCTACGAGCAGTACTTC. This translates into CASSVGGGFPYEQYF.

The chain joins TRBV5-4 to TRBJ2-7; TRBD1 matches at 7 bases. CDR1 SGHNT and CDR2 YYREEE come from the germline V gene (reference sequence). The CDR3 loop spans 14 amino acids. Losses at the gene ends were 0 bases for V and 9 bases for J; bases not matched to a gene: 9. The CDR3 sequence: CASSLDRGYTSQYF. CDR3 nucleotides: TGTGCCAGCAGCTTGGACAGGGGTTATACGTCGCAGTACTTC.

This chain joins TRBV7-9 and TRBJ1-1, with D uncertain. The germline V gene has CDR1 SEHNR and CDR2 FQNEAQ (reference sequence). This CDR3 has 15 amino acids. With 4 bases removed from V and 4 bases from J, the gap between germline ends came to 16 bases. CDR3 nucleotides: TGTGCCAGCAGCTCGAATGAGTTATCGGGCACTGAAGCTTTCTTT. Its protein product is CASSSNELSGTEAFF.

Turning to this clone: This sequence may be a read error, since a much larger clone differs from it by one base. The identical CDR3 is also encoded by other nucleotide sequences in the sample. J is TRBJ2-2 and V is TRBV7-3; D gene ambiguous. This CDR3 has 15 residues. Germline loops: CDR1 SGHTA, CDR2 FQGTGA. DNA of the CDR3: TGCGCCAGCAGCTTAAGCGCGTCGAACACCGGGGAGCTGTTTTTT. Its translation: CASSLSASNTGELFF.

This clone came up once. This rearrangement joins TRBV28 to TRBJ1-2; D is possibly TRBD1 (5 bases). The CDR3 spans 15 residues. Between the trimmed V and J ends, which lost 3 bases and 3 bases, there was a span of 14 bases. From germline, CDR1 is MDHEN and CDR2 SYDVKM. The CDR3 protein is CASSFGRGGHYGYTF. The CDR3 nucleotides read TGTGCCAGCAGTTTTGGAAGGGGCGGACACTATGGCTACACCTTC.

This chain uses TRBV18 with TRBJ1-5; perhaps TRBD1 as D (5 bases). CDR1 and CDR2 (germline): KGHSH, LQKENI. The length of the CDR3 is 14 residues. Deletions cut 5 bases from V and 4 bases from J, with 12 bases between. CDR3 sequence (DNA): TGTGCCAGCTCAACCGGGACTGGAAATCAGCCCCAGCATTTT. This translates into CASSTGTGNQPQHF.

The V call is TRBV7-2, the J call TRBJ2-5; TRBD2 might be the D (6 bases). Trimming shortened V by 7 bases and J by 2 bases, and 14 bases separated the two germline ends. This CDR3 is 14 amino acids long. CDR1 and CDR2 (germline): SGHTA, FQGNSA. The CDR3 sequence: CASITGAGQETQYF. The CDR3 nucleotides read TGTGCCAGCATCACCGGGGCGGGGCAAGAGACCCAGTACTTC.

The V call is TRBV5-1, the J call TRBJ2-3; 7 bases line up with TRBD2. Germline V CDR1 and CDR2: SGHRS, YFSETQ. This CDR3 spans 16 amino acids. J gave up 0 bases and V 3 bases, and 7 bases lay outside the gene matches. This CDR3 reads CASSSAVAGSTDTQYF. The CDR3 coding sequence is TGCGCCAGCAGCTCCGCTGTAGCGGGTAGCACAGATACGCAGTATTTT.

The chain has TRBV18 and TRBJ2-7; 8 bases fit TRBD2. The V gene's germline CDR1 is KGHSH and CDR2 LQKENI. The CDR3 runs to 15 residues. V was clipped by 3 bases and J by 3 bases; unmatched bases: 7. The CDR3 sequence is CASSPQTSANYEQYF. As DNA, the CDR3 is TGTGCCAGCTCACCCCAGACTAGCGCCAACTACGAGCAGTACTTC.

This clone showed up just a few times. The J gene is TRBJ1-4, the V gene TRBV10-2, with TRBD1 as a possible D gene (6 bases). Per germline, CDR1 WSHSY and CDR2 SAAADI. The CDR3 is 15 residues long. The V end was cut by 6 bases, the J end by 0 bases, with 11 bases between. The CDR3 loop is CASRRGTATNEKLFF. CDR3 in DNA: TGCGCCAGCAGGAGGGGGACTGCAACTAATGAAAAACTGTTTTTT.

For this clone: Other DNA variants within this sample encode the same CDR3. The V and J genes are TRBV29-1 and TRBJ2-3; TRBD1 might be the D (5 bases). CDR1 and CDR2 (germline): SQVTM, ANQGSEA. Trimming removed 5 bases at V and 1 base at J, with 10 bases between. The CDR3 covers 13 residues. This chain's CDR3 is CSVSQGGTDTQYF. As DNA, the CDR3 is TGCAGCGTTAGTCAGGGTGGCACAGATACGCAGTATTTT.

The V call is TRBV29-1, the J call TRBJ2-7, with TRBD1 identical over 8 bases. V shed 4 bases and J 2 bases; nucleotides not matched to a gene: 7. Germline V gene data show CDR1 as SQVTM and CDR2 as ANQGSEA. The CDR3 spans 14 residues. The DNA of the CDR3 is TGCAGCGTTGGGGCAGGGGGCAGGACCTACGAGCAGTACTTC. It codes for CSVGAGGRTYEQYF.